What follows are 15 T cell receptor beta chains derived from one specimen sequenced in a study of blood T cell repertoires in COVID-19. Sequencing was performed with immunoSEQ multiplex PCR; in TCRdb, only in-frame clones are kept and a portion is missing. The top ten clones hold roughly 17% of a sample with under 20,000 clones, around three quarters of them seen once. Source material: peripheral blood. The receptors originated from a man aged 65 to 79 with COVID-19, enrolled during active disease.

V gene TRBV15 combines with J gene TRBJ2-7; TRBD2 agrees at 7 bases. The germline gives CDR1 LNHNV, CDR2 YYDKDF (reference sequence). The trim removed 3 bases at V and 3 bases at J, leaving 8 bases unmatched. This CDR3 comprises 15 residues. CDR3 DNA: TGTGCCACCAGCAGGGGGGGGGACTTCAACTACGAGCAGTACTTC. This translates into CATSRGGDFNYEQYF.

This clone was observed a few times. The V and J genes are TRBV6-5 and TRBJ1-4, with TRBD1 as a possible D gene (5 bases). The CDR3 consists of 15 residues. Trimming shortened V by 0 bases and J by 7 bases, and 12 bases separated the two germline ends. Germline V gene lookup returns CDR1 MNHEY and CDR2 SVGAGI. The CDR3 is CASSYSSAGREKLFF. The CDR3 nucleotides read TGTGCCAGCAGTTACTCCTCAGCGGGACGTGAAAAACTGTTTTTT.

The chain employs TRBV30 and TRBJ1-5; 7 bases fit TRBD1. The CDR3 runs to 13 residues. The J segment lost 4 bases and the V segment lost 2 bases, leaving 2 bases of the junction unmatched. Looked up from germline, CDR1 is GTSNPN and CDR2 is SVGIG (reference sequence). This CDR3 reads CAWSLGQNQPQHF. CDR3 nucleotide sequence: TGTGCCTGGAGTCTGGGACAGAATCAGCCCCAGCATTTT.

The genes are TRBV5-4 and TRBJ2-7; 9 nucleotides agree with TRBD2. There are 14 residues in the CDR3. Germline loops: CDR1 SGHNT, CDR2 YYREEE (reference sequence). Trimming removed 4 bases from V and 4 bases from J; junction bases left unmatched: 6. CDR3 DNA: TGTGCCAGCAGCCACTGGACTAGCGCTTACGAGCAGTACTTC. It encodes CASSHWTSAYEQYF.

The chain has TRBV2 and TRBJ1-6, with TRBD1 as a possible D gene (6 bases). The CDR3 covers 16 residues. CDR1 and CDR2 (germline): SNHLY, FYNNEI. The germline V and J ends were trimmed by 6 bases and 8 bases, with 20 bases remaining between them. DNA of the CDR3: TGTGCCAGCAGCGGACTTGGGGGGGCGAGTCATTCACCCCTCCACTTT. Protein: CASSGLGGASHSPLHF.

This clone was seen a handful of times. CDR3 sequence reads: CALGSGFSYEQYF. CDR3 bases: TGTGCCCTTGGTTCCGGTTTTTCCTACGAGCAGTACTTC. The chain is built from TRBV6-5 and TRBJ2-7; D unclear. V was shortened by 11 bases and J by 1 base, with 15 bases between the two germline ends. The CDR3 runs to 13 residues. CDR1 is MNHEY, CDR2 SVGAGI, per germline.

This clone showed up just a few times. The rearrangement links TRBV5-1 to TRBJ1-5; no clear D. CDR1 and CDR2 (germline): SGHRS, YFSETQ. The CDR3 has 14 amino acids. Trimming cost V 3 bases and J 3 bases, with 10 bases left between them. The CDR3 loop is CASSYGDSNQPQHF. CDR3 nucleotides: TGCGCCAGCAGCTACGGGGATTCCAATCAGCCCCAGCATTTT.

This clone came up once. This chain links TRBV7-6 with TRBJ2-7; 7 bases are a match to TRBD1. Germline loops: CDR1 SGHVS, CDR2 FNYEAQ. The V and J ends lost 5 bases and 5 bases, in that order; junction bases with no gene match: 12. The CDR3 length is 15 residues. As DNA, the CDR3 is TGTGCCAGCAGCGACAGACAGGGCCCCTTAGACGAGCAGTACTTC. It specifies CASSDRQGPLDEQYF.

The chain uses TRBV30 and TRBJ1-6; 7 nucleotides agree with TRBD1. The CDR3 covers 15 residues. Germline trimming cut 5 bases from V and 9 bases from J; bases unmatched to any gene: 13. The germline V gene encodes CDR1 GTSNPN and CDR2 SVGIG (reference sequence). The CDR3 loop reads CAWEYSGTVSSPLHF. CDR3 DNA: TGTGCCTGGGAGTACTCCGGGACAGTAAGTTCACCCCTCCACTTT.

This clone came up once. The chain carries TRBV11-2 and TRBJ2-1, with TRBD2 matching over 11 bases. Germline assignment: CDR1 SGHAT and CDR2 FQNNGV. The CDR3 is 16 amino acids. Trimming took 1 base from V and 6 from J; bases not matched to a gene: 5. CDR3 bases: TGTGCCAGCAGCTTAGTCCTCCTAGCGGGAGGCAATGAGCAGTTCTTC. Protein: CASSLVLLAGGNEQFF.

The table lists this clone with a few counts. The rearrangement joins TRBV29-1 to TRBJ1-5, with TRBD1 identical over 8 bases. Germline loops: CDR1 SQVTM, CDR2 ANQGSEA. The CDR3 is made up of 14 amino acids. With V trimmed by 5 bases and J by 6 bases, 9 bases remained unmatched. CDR3 nucleotide sequence: TGCAGCGTTTTGACAGGGGAGGGGGGTCAGCCCCAGCATTTT. Translated: CSVLTGEGGQPQHF.

The rearrangement joins TRBV27 to TRBJ1-6; the D gene is possibly TRBD1 (5 bases). CDR3 length: 14 residues. The germline CDR1 and CDR2 sequences are MNHEY and SMNVEV (reference sequence). V was pared by 8 bases and J by 2 bases, with 10 bases between. The CDR3 DNA is TGTGCCAGCCGGGGGGGGGCCTATAATTCACCCCTCCACTTT. Protein sequence: CASRGGAYNSPLHF.

The table lists this clone with a few counts. This chain links TRBV24-1 with TRBJ1-2; no clear D gene. V gave up 10 bases and J gave up 6 bases, with 17 bases separating them. Germline CDR1 KGHDR, CDR2 SFDVKD. The CDR3 spans 13 residues. CDR3 sequence: CATQAGVYDGYTF. CDR3 nucleotide sequence: TGTGCCACTCAAGCCGGGGTTTACGATGGCTACACCTTC.

A few counts support this clone. V and J are TRBV18 and TRBJ1-1, with TRBD1 matching over 9 bases. Germline CDR1 KGHSH, CDR2 LQKENI. With V trimmed by 3 bases and J by 7 bases, 9 bases remained unmatched. The CDR3 is 15 amino acids. CDR3 sequence reads: CASSPSGQGIGEAFF. CDR3 nucleotide sequence: TGTGCCAGCTCACCCTCAGGACAGGGGATAGGTGAAGCTTTCTTT.

This clone was counted once. This sequence joins TRBV2 and TRBJ1-6; D is undetermined. CDR1 SNHLY and CDR2 FYNNEI come from the germline V gene. The CDR3 has 15 residues. V gave up 7 bases and J gave up 0 bases, with 10 bases separating them. The CDR3 loop is CASTVESSYNSPLHF. The CDR3 DNA follows: TGTGCCAGCACTGTGGAGAGCTCCTATAATTCACCCCTCCACTTT.